Following are 8 T cell receptor beta chains from one sample sequenced in a study of blood T cell repertoires in COVID-19. Libraries were prepared by immunoSEQ multiplex PCR; TCRdb keeps only in-frame clonotypes and omits some of them. The sample lists about 260,000 clones, approximately 83% occurring once. The sequenced material came from peripheral blood. All receptors derive from a human donor in a cohort sampled during active COVID-19.

A word on this clone: This CDR3 is also generated by other DNA sequences in the sample. V usage is TRBV28 and J usage is TRBJ2-7, with D perhaps TRBD1 (5 bases). The V end was cut by 2 bases, the J end by 1 base, with 6 bases between. The CDR3 runs to 13 residues. Germline CDR1 MDHEN, CDR2 SYDVKM. The CDR3 sequence: CASSLQGSYEQYF. CDR3 in DNA: TGTGCCAGCAGTTTACAGGGATCCTACGAGCAGTACTTC.

This clone was counted a few times. The chain joins TRBV7-8 to TRBJ2-3, with 7 positions matching TRBD2. The CDR3 consists of 16 residues. CDR1 is SGHVS and CDR2 is FQNEAQ in the germline V gene. The V segment lost 2 bases and the J segment 14 bases; nucleotides outside the gene matches: 19. For the CDR3, the DNA is TGTGCCAGCAGCTTAATCTCAAACTTGGGCGGGAGTTTCCTGTATTTT. It yields the protein CASSLISNLGGSFLYF. Based on the CDR3 plus reference TRBV7-8 and TRBJ2-3, the full variable domain is GAGVSQSPRYKVAKRGQDVALRCDPISGHVSLFWYQQALGQGPEFLTYFQNEAQLDKSGLPSDRFFAERPEGSVSTLKIQRTQQEDSAVYLCASSLISNLGGSFLYFGPGTRLTVL.

The genes are TRBV9 and TRBJ2-7, with TRBD2 matching 12 bases. With 4 bases clipped from V and 0 bases from J, the junction kept 8 bases outside the gene matches. There are 17 residues in the CDR3. CDR1 and CDR2 (germline): SGDLS, YYNGEE. The CDR3 nucleotides read TGTGCCAGCAGCCCTACTAGCGGGAGGTTAAGCTCCTACGAGCAGTACTTC. As protein: CASSPTSGRLSSYEQYF. Full variable domain (missing parts from reference TRBV9 and TRBJ2-7): DSGVTQTPKHLITATGQRVTLRCSPRSGDLSVYWYQQSLDQGLQFLIQYYNGEERAKGNILERFSAQQFPDLHSELNLSSLELGDSALYFCASSPTSGRLSSYEQYFGPGTRLTVT.

The rearrangement joins TRBV19 to TRBJ2-3; tentative D call: TRBD2 (6 bases). Germline values: CDR1 LNHDA, CDR2 SQIVND (reference sequence). This CDR3 comprises 16 residues. V lost 4 bases, J lost 4 bases, and 18 bases lay in between. DNA for the CDR3: TGTGCCAGTAGTAGAGGAGCGGGTTTTACCCCAGATACGCAGTATTTT. This translates into CASSRGAGFTPDTQYF.

The chain employs TRBV18 and TRBJ2-5; 10 nucleotides match TRBD1. There are 15 residues in the CDR3. With 3 bases clipped from V and 3 bases from J, the junction kept 4 bases outside the gene matches. The germline gives CDR1 KGHSH, CDR2 LQKENI. The DNA of the CDR3 is TGTGCCAGCTCACCGCGGGACAGGGGTAAAGAGACCCAGTACTTC. Its protein is CASSPRDRGKETQYF.

CDR3 coding DNA: TGTGCCAGCAGTGAAGCCATGAGGTACACCGGGGAGCTGTTTTTT. It specifies CASSEAMRYTGELFF. The genes are TRBV2 and TRBJ2-2, with D unresolved. CDR1 and CDR2 (germline): SNHLY, FYNNEI. This CDR3 comprises 15 residues. V lost 0 bases, J lost 3 bases, and 8 bases lay in between.

The V call is TRBV27, the J call TRBJ2-3, with D hard to call. Germline CDR1 is MNHEY and CDR2 is SMNVEV (reference sequence). This CDR3 is built from 12 residues. Trimming took off 8 bases at V and 2 bases at J, with 8 bases between the two ends. The DNA for the CDR3 is TGTGCCAGCGGTCGACACACAGATACGCAGTATTTT. Translated, it gives CASGRHTDTQYF.

The rearrangement links TRBV5-1 to TRBJ1-4; perhaps TRBD1 as D (5 bases). The CDR3 totals 15 residues. Germline V CDR1 and CDR2: SGHRS, YFSETQ. With 3 bases removed from V and 8 bases from J, the gap between germline ends came to 17 bases. CDR3 loop: CASSSRDFGGEKLFF. In DNA, the CDR3 is TGCGCCAGCAGCTCTCGGGACTTCGGGGGAGAAAAACTGTTTTTT.